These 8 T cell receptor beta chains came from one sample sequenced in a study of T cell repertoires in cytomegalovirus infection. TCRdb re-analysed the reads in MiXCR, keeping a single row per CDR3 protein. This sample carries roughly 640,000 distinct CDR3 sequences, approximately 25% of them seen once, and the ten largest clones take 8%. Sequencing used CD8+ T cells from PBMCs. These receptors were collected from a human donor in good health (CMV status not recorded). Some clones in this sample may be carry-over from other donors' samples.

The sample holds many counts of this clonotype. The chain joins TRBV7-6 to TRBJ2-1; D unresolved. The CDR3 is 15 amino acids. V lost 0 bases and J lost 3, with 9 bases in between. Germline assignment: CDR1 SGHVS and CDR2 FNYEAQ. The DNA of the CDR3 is TGTGCCAGCAGCTTAGCGGGGAATAACTACAATGAGCAGTTCTTC. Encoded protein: CASSLAGNNYNEQFF.

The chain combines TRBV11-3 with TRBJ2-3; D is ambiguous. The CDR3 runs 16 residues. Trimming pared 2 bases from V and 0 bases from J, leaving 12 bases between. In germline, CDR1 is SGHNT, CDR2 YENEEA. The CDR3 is CASSLWSTASTDTQYF. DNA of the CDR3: TGTGCCAGCAGCTTATGGAGCACTGCTAGCACAGATACGCAGTATTTT.

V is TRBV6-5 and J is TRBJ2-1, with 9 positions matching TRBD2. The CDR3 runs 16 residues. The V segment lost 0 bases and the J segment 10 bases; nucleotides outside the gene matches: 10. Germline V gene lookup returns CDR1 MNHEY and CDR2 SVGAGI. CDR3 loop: CASSYSPAGGSFEQFF. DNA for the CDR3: TGTGCCAGCAGTTACTCGCCAGCGGGGGGCTCATTCGAGCAGTTCTTC.

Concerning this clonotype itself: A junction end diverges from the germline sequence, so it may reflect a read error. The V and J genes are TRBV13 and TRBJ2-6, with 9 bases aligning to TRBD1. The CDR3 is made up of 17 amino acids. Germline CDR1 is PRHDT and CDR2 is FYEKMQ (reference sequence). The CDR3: CASSSGTGIAGADVLTF. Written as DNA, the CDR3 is TGTGCCAGCAGCTCCGGGACAGGGATAGCTGGGGCCGACGTCCTGACTTTC.

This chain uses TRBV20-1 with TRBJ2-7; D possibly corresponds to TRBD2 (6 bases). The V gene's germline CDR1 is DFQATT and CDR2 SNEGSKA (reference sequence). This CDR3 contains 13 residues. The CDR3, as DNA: TGCACCGCTAGAGGCGGGAACTCCTACGAGCAGTACTTC. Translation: CTARGGNSYEQYF.

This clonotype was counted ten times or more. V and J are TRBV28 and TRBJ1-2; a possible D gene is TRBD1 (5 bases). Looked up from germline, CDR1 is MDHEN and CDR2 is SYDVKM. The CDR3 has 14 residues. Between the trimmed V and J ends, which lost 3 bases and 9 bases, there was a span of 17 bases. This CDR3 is CASSFGPEGRSYTF. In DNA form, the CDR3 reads TGTGCCAGCAGTTTCGGTCCTGAGGGACGGAGCTACACCTTC.

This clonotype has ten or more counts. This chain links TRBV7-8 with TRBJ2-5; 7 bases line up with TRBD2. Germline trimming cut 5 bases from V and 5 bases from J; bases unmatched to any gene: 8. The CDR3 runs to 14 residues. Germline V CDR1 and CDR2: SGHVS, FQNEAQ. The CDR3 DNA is TGTGCCAGCAGCGGTAGCGGGTTAGGCGAGACCCAGTACTTC. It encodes CASSGSGLGETQYF.

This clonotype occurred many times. The CDR3 DNA reads as TGTGCCAGCAGCTTAGAAGCAGGGTTCCCCTACGAGCAGTACTTC. Translation gives CASSLEAGFPYEQYF. V usage is TRBV7-8 and J usage is TRBJ2-7; the D gene is possibly TRBD1 (5 bases). Trimming cost V 1 base and J 2 bases, with 12 bases left between them. The V gene's germline CDR1 is SGHVS and CDR2 FQNEAQ. The CDR3 totals 15 residues.